A single sample gave rise to the 6 T cell receptor beta chains below, sequenced in a study of beta chain features in type 1 diabetes. Findings of the study overall: TCRB CDR3s were moderately but significantly shorter in Type 1 diabetes patients in all four CD4+ subsets.

No antigen has been assigned to these receptors. Expressed TCRB transcripts were sequenced after all isolated RNA was converted to cDNA. The table came from immunoSEQ multiplex PCR; TCRdb's copy has only in-frame clones and leaves some out. In the table there are roughly 50,000 clones, roughly 40% of which are singletons. Sequencing was carried out using stem cell memory CD4+ T cells from blood. The receptors come from a man aged 25 to 40 with type 1 diabetes.

The genes are TRBV18 and TRBJ2-5; perhaps TRBD2 as D (6 bases). In germline, CDR1 is KGHSH, CDR2 LQKENI. V shed 3 bases and J shed 5 bases, with 7 bases lying between them. The CDR3 extends over 12 amino acids. In DNA form, the CDR3 reads TGTGCCAGCTCACCTCGGGGGGAGACCCAGTACTTC. Its protein is CASSPRGETQYF.

J is TRBJ1-2 and V is TRBV6-5; 9 nucleotides line up with TRBD1. The J segment lost 7 bases and the V segment lost 5 bases, leaving 8 bases of the junction unmatched. Per the germline V gene, CDR1 is MNHEY and CDR2 is SVGAGI. This CDR3 region has 14 residues. CDR3 in amino acids: CASSRVQGAGGYTF. In DNA, the CDR3 is TGTGCCAGCAGTCGTGTACAGGGGGCCGGTGGCTACACCTTC.

The sample holds a few counts of this clone. The chain couples TRBV6-6 to TRBJ1-1, with D unclear. This CDR3 contains 14 residues. Trimming stripped 7 bases from V and 4 bases from J, with 16 bases between. Germline V lookup: CDR1 MNHNY, CDR2 SVGAGI (reference sequence). The CDR3 DNA reads TGTGCCAGCACCCTAAGGTCAGGTCGCACTGAAGCTTTCTTT. Its protein is CASTLRSGRTEAFF.

This clone was seen only a few times. The chain employs TRBV14 and TRBJ2-2; D is possibly TRBD2 (5 bases). The germline V gene encodes CDR1 SGHDN and CDR2 FVKESK. This CDR3 contains 16 residues. The ends were cut back, 0 bases at V and 2 bases at J, with 10 bases in the middle. The CDR3: CASSQDHRDNTGELFF. The CDR3 DNA reads TGTGCCAGCAGCCAAGATCATCGGGATAACACCGGGGAGCTGTTTTTT.

This rearrangement joins TRBV19 to TRBJ1-5; D gene unclear. Germline V gives CDR1 LNHDA, CDR2 SQIVND (reference sequence). Trimming removed 6 bases from V and 4 bases from J, with 10 bases in between. The CDR3 is 13 residues long. This CDR3 is CASSPGVNQPQHF. The CDR3 DNA is TGTGCCAGTAGCCCGGGAGTAAATCAGCCCCAGCATTTT.

The table lists this clone with a few counts. This chain connects TRBV29-1 to TRBJ1-2, with D perhaps TRBD1 (6 bases). V was cut by 4 bases and J by 8 bases, with 11 bases left in between. The CDR3 is made up of 11 amino acids. Per the germline V gene, CDR1 is SQVTM and CDR2 is ANQGSEA. The CDR3 DNA reads as TGCAGCGTTGCAGGGGATTGGGGCTACACCTTC. It specifies CSVAGDWGYTF.